These T cell receptor beta chains were read from a single sample in a study. MiXCR, applied by TCRdb to the RT-PCR reads, yields one record per CDR3 protein. The repertoire holds approximately 720,000 distinct CDR3 sequences, with 14% as singletons. The specimen sequenced was memory CD4+ T cells from blood. These receptors all stem from a female donor in good health, serving as a healthy control. Each CDR3 is given with its conserved first and last residue. Each record gives: clone size, D gene, V gene, J gene, CDR3 protein, CDR3 DNA. D genes are given only for firm matches. Clone sizes are given selectively: once, few, many, or a class where the clone is expanded.

size: -; D: -; V: TRBV6-2/TRBV6-3; J: TRBJ2-1; CDR3: CASKEGPPYNEQFF; DNA: TGTGCCAGCAAGGAGGGGCCCCCCTACAATGAGCAGTTCTTC
size: -; D: -; V: TRBV7-2; J: TRBJ1-4; CDR3: CASSPGPGRNEKLFF; DNA: TGTGCCAGCAGCCCGGGTCCAGGCCGGAATGAAAAACTGTTTTTT
size: -; D: -; V: TRBV20-1; J: TRBJ1-2; CDR3: CSARVNGFGYTF; DNA: TGCAGTGCTAGAGTAAATGGGTTTGGCTACACCTTC
size: -; D: -; V: TRBV18; J: TRBJ2-5; CDR3: CASSPQGGLEETQYF; DNA: TGTGCCAGCTCACCTCAGGGGGGACTAGAAGAGACCCAGTACTTC
size: few; D: -; V: TRBV7-2; J: TRBJ2-7; CDR3: CASSLESGVYYEQYF; DNA: TGTGCCAGCAGCTTAGAGTCGGGAGTGTACTACGAGCAGTACTTC
size: -; D: -; V: TRBV5-1; J: TRBJ2-7; CDR3: CASRGGGSEQYF; DNA: TGCGCCAGCAGAGGAGGGGGCAGCGAGCAGTACTTC
size: -; D: TRBD1; V: TRBV20-1; J: TRBJ2-7; CDR3: CSAQKLRGQSYEQYF; DNA: TGCAGTGCTCAGAAGCTCCGGGGACAGTCGTACGAGCAGTACTTC
size: many; D: -; V: TRBV7-6; J: TRBJ2-2; CDR3: CASSLVSGELFF; DNA: TGTGCCAGCAGCTTAGTATCCGGGGAGCTGTTTTTT
size: -; D: -; V: TRBV6-4; J: TRBJ1-1; CDR3: CASSYPYPLGVNTEAFF; DNA: TGTGCCAGCAGTTACCCGTACCCTCTGGGGGTGAACACTGAAGCTTTCTTT
size: many; D: -; V: TRBV4-3; J: TRBJ1-3; CDR3: CASSQELSGNTIYF; DNA: TGCGCCAGCAGCCAGGAACTATCCGGGAACACCATATATTTT
size: -; D: -; V: TRBV6-2/TRBV6-3; J: TRBJ2-7; CDR3: CASSYSSLPGRTPLSYEQYF; DNA: TGTGCCAGCAGTTACTCGAGTTTACCCGGACGGACCCCCCTCTCCTACGAGCAGTACTTC
size: -; D: TRBD2; V: TRBV9; J: TRBJ2-7; CDR3: CASSAARLAGVDEQYF; DNA: TGTGCCAGCAGCGCAGCCCGACTAGCGGGAGTAGACGAGCAGTACTTC
size: -; D: -; V: TRBV5-1; J: TRBJ2-5; CDR3: CASSRIGTTQETQYF; DNA: TGCGCCAGCAGCAGGATAGGGACAACACAAGAGACCCAGTACTTC
size: few; D: -; V: TRBV3-1; J: TRBJ1-6; CDR3: CASSQALGPLHF; DNA: TGTGCCAGCAGCCAAGCCCTGGGGCCCCTCCACTTT
size: many; D: TRBD1; V: TRBV3-1; J: TRBJ2-6; CDR3: CASSHSGTGISGANVLTF; DNA: TGTGCCAGCAGCCACTCCGGGACAGGGATCTCTGGGGCCAACGTCCTGACTTTC
size: few; D: TRBD2; V: TRBV30; J: TRBJ2-2; CDR3: CAWRGGANTGELFF; DNA: TGTGCCTGGAGGGGAGGGGCGAACACCGGGGAGCTGTTTTTT
size: -; D: -; V: TRBV7-2; J: TRBJ1-5; CDR3: CASSTGGYQPQHF; DNA: TGTGCCAGCAGCACAGGAGGGTATCAGCCCCAGCATTTT
size: many; D: -; V: TRBV20-1; J: TRBJ2-1; CDR3: CSASGTNPQDEQFF; DNA: TGCAGTGCTAGCGGGACCAACCCTCAGGATGAGCAGTTCTTC
size: few; D: -; V: TRBV6-6; J: TRBJ2-1; CDR3: CASTRRGRANEQFF; DNA: TGTGCCAGCACTCGGAGGGGGCGCGCCAATGAGCAGTTCTTC
size: -; D: -; V: TRBV12-3/TRBV12-4; J: TRBJ1-1; CDR3: CASRLSPGVTEAFF; DNA: TGTGCCAGCAGACTGTCGCCGGGGGTCACTGAAGCTTTCTTT
size: few; D: -; V: TRBV15; J: TRBJ2-3; CDR3: CATSIGSRTDTQYF; DNA: TGTGCCACCAGCATAGGTAGCCGCACAGATACGCAGTATTTT
size: many; D: -; V: TRBV5-1; J: TRBJ2-5; CDR3: CASSRDAQETQYF; DNA: TGCGCCAGCAGCCGGGACGCCCAAGAGACCCAGTACTTC
size: -; D: TRBD1; V: TRBV7-2; J: TRBJ2-2; CDR3: CASSFRQGTGELFF; DNA: TGTGCCAGCAGCTTTCGACAGGGCACCGGGGAGCTGTTTTTT
size: many; D: -; V: TRBV7-2; J: TRBJ1-5; CDR3: CASSFWGSNQPQHF; DNA: TGTGCCAGCAGCTTCTGGGGAAGCAATCAGCCCCAGCATTTT
size: many; D: -; V: TRBV4-2; J: TRBJ1-2; CDR3: CASSQDYAGATYGYTF; DNA: TGTGCCAGCAGCCAAGATTATGCGGGGGCGACTTATGGCTACACCTTC
size: many; D: TRBD2; V: TRBV6-5; J: TRBJ2-3; CDR3: CASSYSGAGTSPRRQYF; DNA: TGTGCCAGCAGTTACTCGGGGGCCGGGACTAGCCCTCGTCGGCAGTATTTT
size: many; D: -; V: TRBV12-3/TRBV12-4; J: TRBJ2-7; CDR3: CASGNSYEQYF; DNA: TGTGCCAGCGGAAACTCCTACGAGCAGTACTTC
size: -; D: TRBD1; V: TRBV5-5; J: TRBJ2-5; CDR3: CASSSGPRGRETQYF; DNA: TGTGCCAGCAGCTCGGGCCCGAGGGGGCGGGAGACCCAGTACTTC
size: many; D: -; V: TRBV4-1; J: TRBJ2-7; CDR3: CASSQGSRAREQYF; DNA: TGCGCCAGCAGCCAAGGTTCCAGGGCTCGGGAGCAGTACTTC
size: -; D: -; V: TRBV5-1; J: TRBJ2-6; CDR3: CASSSDRANVLTF; DNA: TGCGCCAGCAGCTCGGACAGGGCCAACGTCCTGACTTTC
size: -; D: -; V: TRBV25-1; J: TRBJ2-7; CDR3: CASSELVAGSYEQYF; DNA: TGTGCCAGCAGTGAATTGGTTGCTGGATCCTACGAGCAGTACTTC
size: many; D: -; V: TRBV20-1; J: TRBJ2-3; CDR3: CSAFLLSADTQYF; DNA: TGCAGTGCTTTCCTACTCTCAGCAGATACGCAGTATTTT
size: -; D: -; V: TRBV27; J: TRBJ1-1; CDR3: CASRKNTEAFF; DNA: TGTGCCAGCAGAAAGAACACTGAAGCTTTCTTT
size: many; D: -; V: TRBV11-2; J: TRBJ2-2; CDR3: CASSSLTVSSGELFF; DNA: TGTGCCAGCAGCTCGTTGACAGTATCATCCGGGGAGCTGTTTTTT
size: -; D: -; V: TRBV28; J: TRBJ2-5; CDR3: CASTRQLQETQYF; DNA: TGTGCCAGCACGAGACAGCTCCAAGAGACCCAGTACTTC
size: few; D: -; V: TRBV18; J: TRBJ2-5; CDR3: CASSPPGTRQETQYF; DNA: TGTGCCAGCTCACCACCCGGGACTCGACAAGAGACCCAGTACTTC
size: -; D: -; V: TRBV6-5; J: TRBJ2-6; CDR3: CASRKTDFFSGANVLTF; DNA: TGTGCCAGCAGGAAAACCGACTTTTTCTCTGGGGCCAACGTCCTGACTTTC
size: few; D: -; V: TRBV5-1; J: TRBJ1-2; CDR3: CASSSQAYGYTF; DNA: TGCGCCAGCAGTTCCCAGGCCTATGGCTACACCTTC
size: many; D: -; V: TRBV6-6; J: TRBJ1-1; CDR3: CASNSGATEAFF; DNA: TGTGCCAGCAATTCAGGGGCCACTGAAGCTTTCTTT
size: -; D: TRBD2; V: TRBV2; J: TRBJ2-7; CDR3: CASSEAASGGTF; DNA: TGTGCCAGCAGTGAAGCGGCGTCGGGAGGTACCTTC
size: -; D: TRBD1; V: TRBV28; J: TRBJ1-2; CDR3: CASSTGQGRGYGYTF; DNA: TGTGCCAGCAGCACGGGACAGGGGAGGGGCTATGGCTACACCTTC
size: -; D: -; V: TRBV12-3/TRBV12-4; J: TRBJ2-2; CDR3: CASSFATTGELFF; DNA: TGTGCCAGCAGTTTTGCAACAACCGGGGAGCTGTTTTTT
size: -; D: TRBD1; V: TRBV10-3; J: TRBJ1-2; CDR3: CAISEQDRPSF; DNA: TGTGCCATCAGTGAGCAGGACAGGCCTTCCTTC
size: -; D: TRBD2; V: TRBV4-1; J: TRBJ2-1; CDR3: CASSPQGLAGAVPLYNEQFF; DNA: TGCGCCAGCAGTCCACAGGGACTAGCGGGAGCGGTACCGCTTTACAATGAGCAGTTCTTC
size: many; D: -; V: TRBV3-1; J: TRBJ1-6; CDR3: CASSPRGTDNSPLHF; DNA: TGTGCCAGCAGCCCTCGAGGGACGGATAATTCACCCCTCCACTTT